These 8 T cell receptor beta chains were sequenced from one sample in a study of cytomegalovirus exposure and HLA in healthy donors. PCR primers comprised 60 Vbeta and 13 Jbeta primers. TCRdb's copy holds only in-frame clones and misses some; the assay was immunoSEQ multiplex PCR. The sample lists 95,000 to 110,000 clones, over 9.5% occurring once. The source material was PBMCs. These receptors came from a man in his forties in good health and CMV-seropositive.

The chain joins TRBV5-4 to TRBJ2-7; 12 bases agree with TRBD2. V lost 3 bases and J lost 2; bases outside the gene matches: 6. This CDR3 region has 16 residues. Germline lookup yields CDR1 SGHNT and CDR2 YYREEE (reference sequence). In DNA form, the CDR3 reads TGTGCCAGCAGCTCTAGCACTAGCGGGAGGACCTACGAGCAGTACTTC. This sequence encodes CASSSSTSGRTYEQYF.

The chain links TRBV5-4 to TRBJ2-5; 11 bases match TRBD1. Germline-derived CDR1 and CDR2 are SGHNT and YYREEE (reference sequence). This CDR3 has 16 amino acids. Unmatched junction bases numbered 8, after V lost 3 bases and J lost 4 bases. CDR3 nucleotide sequence: TGTGCCAGCAGCTCCGGGACAGGGGGTTTGTTAGAGACCCAGTACTTC. Translated: CASSSGTGGLLETQYF.

The chain joins TRBV13 to TRBJ2-5; no definite D call. CDR1 is PRHDT, CDR2 FYEKMQ, per germline (reference sequence). Trimming stripped 2 bases from V and 5 bases from J, with 12 bases between. The CDR3 consists of 14 residues. In DNA, the CDR3 is TGTGCCAGCAGCTTACAGATGATACCCGAGACCCAGTACTTC. Translating it yields CASSLQMIPETQYF.

About this clone itself: A junction end diverges from the germline sequence, so it may reflect a read error. The chain carries TRBV5-1 and TRBJ2-7, with 14 positions matching TRBD2. The CDR3 is 16 residues long. Germline lookup yields CDR1 SGHRS and CDR2 YFSETQ. The CDR3 reads CASRLAGGPISHEQYF. DNA of the CDR3: TGCGCCAGTAGACTAGCGGGAGGGCCGATCTCCCACGAGCAGTACTTC.

The gene calls are TRBV27 and TRBJ1-2; D perhaps matches TRBD1 (5 bases). The CDR3 covers 15 residues. The germline V gene has CDR1 MNHEY and CDR2 SMNVEV (reference sequence). The V gene lost 0 bases and the J gene lost 6 bases, with 14 bases spanning the gap. The CDR3, as DNA: TGTGCCAGCAGTTTATCGGGCCCGCCCAGGGATGGCTACACCTTC. This gives the protein CASSLSGPPRDGYTF.

J is TRBJ1-5 and V is TRBV27; D uncertain. Per germline, CDR1 MNHEY and CDR2 SMNVEV (reference sequence). The CDR3 is made up of 12 amino acids. V was cut by 8 bases and J by 4 bases, with 9 bases left in between. The CDR3 is CASHSGNQPQHF. As DNA, the CDR3 is TGTGCCAGCCATTCGGGGAATCAGCCCCAGCATTTT.

This clone has more than one count but fewer than ten. The chain couples TRBV27 to TRBJ2-3, with D unclear. CDR3 size: 13 residues. V was pared by 6 bases and J by 1 base, with 8 bases between. Per germline, CDR1 MNHEY and CDR2 SMNVEV (reference sequence). The DNA of the CDR3 is TGTGCCAGCAGGTTGAGTGGCACAGATACGCAGTATTTT. Its protein product is CASRLSGTDTQYF.

This clone was counted between two and nine times. The rearrangement joins TRBV6-5 to TRBJ1-2; D unclear. The germline CDR1 and CDR2 sequences are MNHEY and SVGAGI. The CDR3 loop spans 12 amino acids. V dropped 4 bases and J dropped 9 bases, with 12 bases sitting between them. The CDR3 is CASSSLSGSYTF. The CDR3 coding sequence is TGTGCCAGCAGTTCCCTATCCGGGAGCTACACCTTC.